The 9 T cell receptor beta chains below were found in one sample sequenced in a study of blood T cell repertoires in COVID-19. Method: immunoSEQ multiplex PCR; TCRdb's copy keeps in-frame clones and lacks some. The sample includes fewer than 200,000 clones, around 83% of them seen just once. Sequenced: PBMCs or T cells enriched from blood (not recorded which). These receptors came from a woman aged 45 to 65 in a cohort exposed to, infected with or recovered from COVID-19 (not recorded which).

The gene calls are TRBV6-1 and TRBJ2-7; TRBD1 is a possible D gene (6 bases). Germline CDR1 and CDR2: MNHNS and SASEGT. This CDR3 contains 15 residues. The V and J ends lost 2 bases and 4 bases respectively, with 15 bases between them. The CDR3 coding sequence is TGTGCCAGCAGTGAAACGATTGGGGGCACGTACGAGCAGTACTTC. The encoded protein is CASSETIGGTYEQYF.

The chain combines TRBV6-5 with TRBJ2-7; 9 bases agree with TRBD1. The V gene end was trimmed by 4 bases and the J gene end by 0 bases; junction bases not matched to a gene: 4. Germline V lookup: CDR1 MNHEY, CDR2 SVGAGI. The CDR3 is 15 residues long. CDR3 nucleotides: TGTGCCAGCAGTTGGGGACAGGGAACCTCCTACGAGCAGTACTTC. Amino acid sequence: CASSWGQGTSYEQYF.

The chain employs TRBV30 and TRBJ1-2; D may be TRBD1 (5 bases). Per the germline V gene, CDR1 is GTSNPN and CDR2 is SVGIG (reference sequence). CDR3 size: 12 residues. Trimming shortened V by 8 bases and J by 2 bases, and 12 bases separated the two germline ends. CDR3 sequence (DNA): TGTGCCGCCGGGGAGGGGAACTATGGCTACACCTTC. This translates into CAAGEGNYGYTF.

The chain recombines TRBV9 with TRBJ2-1, with D maybe TRBD2 (6 bases). V was shortened by 5 bases and J by 6 bases, with 18 bases between the two germline ends. Germline CDR1 is SGDLS and CDR2 is YYNGEE. The CDR3 sequence is 15 residues long. DNA of the CDR3: TGTGCCAGCAGTGATACGGGAGTTGGTGGCAATGAGCAGTTCTTC. Encoded protein: CASSDTGVGGNEQFF.

The chain couples TRBV7-9 to TRBJ2-1, with a weak D call TRBD2 (6 bases). V lost 5 bases and J lost 7, with 9 bases in between. Per the germline V gene, CDR1 is SEHNR and CDR2 is FQNEAQ (reference sequence). This CDR3 spans 12 amino acids. The DNA for the CDR3 is TGTGCCAGCAGCCCAGGGAGGAATGAGCAGTTCTTC. Its translation is CASSPGRNEQFF.

The CDR3 sequence: CAWSVPRGGNTGELFF. As DNA, the CDR3 is TGTGCCTGGAGTGTACCCCGGGGGGGGAACACCGGGGAGCTGTTTTTT. J is TRBJ2-2 and V is TRBV30; 8 bases match TRBD2. CDR1 GTSNPN and CDR2 SVGIG come from the germline V gene (reference sequence). V gave up 0 bases and J gave up 1 base; unmatched junction bases: 4. The length of the CDR3 is 16 residues.

This sequence joins TRBV19 and TRBJ1-1; D gene unclear. The CDR3 consists of 13 residues. Germline V gives CDR1 LNHDA, CDR2 SQIVND (reference sequence). V lost 3 bases to trimming and J lost 1 base, with 6 bases between them. Here the CDR3 reads CASSMQENTEAFF. The CDR3 DNA reads TGTGCCAGTAGTATGCAGGAGAACACTGAAGCTTTCTTT. The variable domain in full, with the rest retrieved from reference TRBV19 and TRBJ1-1, is DGGITQSPKYLFRKEGQNVTLSCEQNLNHDAMYWYRQDPGQGLRLIYYSQIVNDFQKGDIAEGYSVSREKKESFPLTVTSAQKNPTAFYLCASSMQENTEAFFGQGTRLTVV.

This clone was detected a few times. The rearrangement uses TRBV6-5 and TRBJ2-3, with a possible D match to TRBD2 (7 bases). Trimming took off 6 bases at V and 3 bases at J, with 13 bases between the two ends. This CDR3 has 14 residues. Germline CDR1 MNHEY, CDR2 SVGAGI. Written as DNA, the CDR3 is TGTGCCAGCAGAGACGCGGGGGCGACAGATACGCAGTATTTT. The encoded protein is CASRDAGATDTQYF.

The rearrangement uses TRBV7-9 and TRBJ1-6; D gene ambiguous. The CDR3 is 15 amino acids. Germline V gene sequence: CDR1 SEHNR, CDR2 FQNEAQ (reference sequence). V was pared by 1 base and J by 10 bases, with 14 bases between. Here the CDR3 DNA reads TGTGCCAGCAGCTTAGAGAGAGGAAGTTACTCACCCCTCCACTTT. Translating gives CASSLERGSYSPLHF. The whole variable domain, remainder taken from reference TRBV7-9 and TRBJ1-6, is DTGVSQNPRHKITKRGQNVTFRCDPISEHNRLYWYRQTLGQGPEFLTYFQNEAQLEKSRLLSDRFSAERPKGSFSTLEIQRTEQGDSAMYLCASSLERGSYSPLHFGNGTRLTVT.